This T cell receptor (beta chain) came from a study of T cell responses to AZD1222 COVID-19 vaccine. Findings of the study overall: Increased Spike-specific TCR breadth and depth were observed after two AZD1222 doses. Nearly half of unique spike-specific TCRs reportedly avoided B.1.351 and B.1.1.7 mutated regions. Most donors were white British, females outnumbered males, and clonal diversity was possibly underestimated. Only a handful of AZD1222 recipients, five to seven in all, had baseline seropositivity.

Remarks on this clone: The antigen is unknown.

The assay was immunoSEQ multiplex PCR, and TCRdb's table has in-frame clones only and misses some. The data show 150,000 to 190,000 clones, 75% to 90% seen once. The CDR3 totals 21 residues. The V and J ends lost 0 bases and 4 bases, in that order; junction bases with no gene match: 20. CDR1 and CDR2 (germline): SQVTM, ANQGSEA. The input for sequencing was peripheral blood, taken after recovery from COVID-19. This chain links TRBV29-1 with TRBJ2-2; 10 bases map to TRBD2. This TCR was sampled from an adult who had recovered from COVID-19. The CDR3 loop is CSVEDTLGVKRGGGGTGELFF. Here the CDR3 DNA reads TGCAGCGTTGAAGACACCCTCGGGGTTAAGCGGGGGGGCGGAGGCACCGGGGAGCTGTTTTTT.